This T cell receptor (beta chain) was sequenced in a study of blood T cells in healthy people across ages. Study-wide findings and caveats: TCR beta diversity, measured per million T cells, fell in a roughly linear way with age. CMV status of donors was unknown, possibly confounding expanded clonotype changes.

Combining a sample-barcoded 5' primer with a J-beta primer mix, a second PCR ran for 7 to 11 cycles. TCRdb independently ran MiXCR on the 5' RACE reads; one entry per CDR3 protein. The table has about 640,000 distinct CDR3 sequences, 58% seen once; the top ten hold around 37%. This clonotype was seen only a few times. Its antigen remains unidentified. V was cut by 2 bases and J by 0 bases, with 15 bases left in between. Looked up from germline, CDR1 is SGHRS and CDR2 is YFSETQ. This CDR3 has 18 residues. Each of the donors had roughly 9.3 milliliters of peripheral blood drawn into EDTA-treated Vacutainer tubes.

Source material: blood. The origin of this receptor is a man aged 55 to 70 in good health. The V and J genes are TRBV5-1 and TRBJ2-6; possible D gene TRBD2, 6 bases. This CDR3 reads CASSFASASHSGANVLTF. The CDR3, as DNA: TGCGCCAGCAGCTTCGCTAGCGCCTCTCACTCTGGGGCCAACGTCCTGACTTTC.